This T cell receptor beta chain was sequenced in a study of Graves' ophthalmopathy and Graves' hyperthyroidism. Study-wide context: Before any treatment was given, at initial diagnosis, peripheral blood was collected.

Findings and limits, study-wide: In separating ophthalmopathy from stable hyperthyroidism, a 13-signature model achieved 85% to 90% sensitivity and nearly 84% specificity.

It was on clinical symptoms, serum thyroxine, TRAb, thyroid ultrasound and orbital computed tomography that diagnosis relied. Amplification from RNA transcripts yielded the TCR beta CDR3 regions. Second-round multiplex PCR came after a first-round RT-PCR that employed HTBI primers. TCRdb itself ran the multiplex PCR reads through MiXCR, one entry per CDR3 protein. Of 500,000 to 700,000 distinct CDR3 sequences listed, about 20% are singletons. With regard to this clonotype: Antigen unknown.

Germline lookup yields CDR1 SNHLY and CDR2 FYNNEI. The CDR3 totals 16 residues. V lost 4 bases to trimming and J lost 0 bases; unmatched junction nucleotides: 8. The J gene is TRBJ1-1, the V gene TRBV2; TRBD1 aligns across 7 bases. The source is a woman under 30 with stable Graves' hyperthyroidism. Some clones in this sample may be carry-over from other donors' samples. The specimen sequenced was peripheral blood. Written as DNA, the CDR3 is TGTGCCAGCAGTGGCGACAGGGCAATGATGAACACTGAAGCTTTCTTT. Its protein is CASSGDRAMMNTEAFF. The full variable domain, in which reference TRBV2 and TRBJ1-1 provide the parts outside the CDR3, is EPEVTQTPSHQVTQMGQEVILRCVPISNHLYFYWYRQILGQKVEFLVSFYNNEISEKSEIFDDQFSVERPDGSNFTLKIRSTKLEDSAMYFCASSGDRAMMNTEAFFGQGTRLTVV.